The 30 T cell receptor beta chains presented below share a single source sample, sequenced in a study of blood T cell repertoires in COVID-19. This table comes from immunoSEQ multiplex PCR, and its TCRdb copy is limited to in-frame clones, with some not included. The sample holds some 130,000 clones, just over 75% seen once. The specimen was peripheral blood. The origin of the receptors is a human donor in a cohort sampled during active COVID-19.

CDR3 in amino acids: CASSEGPQGAAKNIQYF. The CDR3 DNA sequence: TGTGCCAGCAGTGAAGGCCCCCAGGGGGCAGCCAAAAACATTCAGTACTTC. V gene TRBV2 combines with J gene TRBJ2-4, with TRBD1 matching over 8 bases. CDR1 is SNHLY and CDR2 is FYNNEI in the germline V gene. This CDR3 comprises 17 residues. The ends lost 1 base at V and 0 bases at J; junction bases unmatched: 5.

This chain joins TRBV11-2 and TRBJ2-1, with D possibly being TRBD2 (5 bases). The length of the CDR3 is 16 residues. The V end was cut by 1 base, the J end by 4 bases, with 14 bases between. CDR1 is SGHAT and CDR2 is FQNNGV in the germline V gene. For the CDR3, the DNA is TGTGCCAGCAGCTTAGTGACCGGGGAGTCTTACAATGAGCAGTTCTTC. It yields the protein CASSLVTGESYNEQFF.

The chain has TRBV6-5 and TRBJ2-2; TRBD1 aligns across 8 bases. The CDR3 has 14 residues. Unmatched junction bases numbered 9, after V lost 6 bases and J lost 9 bases. Germline CDR1 reads MNHEY; CDR2 reads SVGAGI. CDR3 region: CASRAGQGERELFF. CDR3 nucleotides: TGTGCCAGCAGGGCTGGACAGGGAGAACGGGAGCTGTTTTTT.

The rearrangement links TRBV30 to TRBJ2-1; 8 nucleotides match TRBD1. Germline values: CDR1 GTSNPN, CDR2 SVGIG (reference sequence). Trimming took 1 base from V and 5 from J; bases not matched to a gene: 7. The CDR3 consists of 15 residues. The CDR3 loop is CAWSGDRGGNNEQFF. For the CDR3, the DNA is TGTGCCTGGAGTGGAGACAGGGGAGGTAACAATGAGCAGTTCTTC.

The rearrangement links TRBV19 to TRBJ2-5, with 11 nucleotides matching TRBD1. The CDR3 runs to 15 residues. Germline-derived CDR1 and CDR2 are LNHDA and SQIVND (reference sequence). The ends lost 6 bases at V and 5 bases at J; junction bases unmatched: 8. CDR3: CASRVGQGARETQYF. CDR3 coding DNA: TGTGCCAGTAGGGTCGGACAGGGGGCGAGGGAGACCCAGTACTTC.

This rearrangement joins TRBV7-7 to TRBJ2-3; the match to TRBD2 covers 10 bases. The trim removed 2 bases at V and 3 bases at J, leaving 8 bases unmatched. CDR1 and CDR2 from the germline V gene are SSHAT and FNYEAQ (reference sequence). This CDR3 spans 17 amino acids. Here the CDR3 reads CASSLNPSGGPTDTQYF. In nucleotides, the CDR3 is TGTGCCAGCAGCTTAAACCCTAGCGGGGGCCCTACAGATACGCAGTATTTT.

The chain recombines TRBV2 with TRBJ1-1; the D gene is possibly TRBD1 (6 bases). The V end lost 4 bases, the J end lost 1 base, and 7 bases lay between the germline ends. CDR1 and CDR2 from the germline V gene are SNHLY and FYNNEI. This CDR3 has 13 residues. The CDR3 DNA sequence: TGTGCCAGCAGTGCGACAGGGAACACTGAAGCTTTCTTT. Amino acid sequence: CASSATGNTEAFF.

V is TRBV5-6 and J is TRBJ2-4; maybe TRBD2 (6 bases). Germline-derived CDR1 and CDR2 are SGHDT and YYEEEE. CDR3 length equals 16 residues. V lost 1 base and J 8 bases, leaving 19 bases between the germline ends. The CDR3: CASSLTGGGLMDIQYF. DNA of the CDR3: TGTGCCAGCAGCTTGACCGGGGGAGGACTTATGGACATTCAGTACTTC.

The table lists this clone with a count of one. The genes are TRBV5-4 and TRBJ2-7; the match to TRBD1 covers 12 bases. The CDR3 length is 17 residues. Germline assignment: CDR1 SGHNT and CDR2 YYREEE (reference sequence). V shed 4 bases and J 2 bases; nucleotides not matched to a gene: 10. Here the CDR3 DNA reads TGTGCCAGCAGCGTCCCGGGACAGGGGGCGGTAACCTACGAGCAGTACTTC. It translates to CASSVPGQGAVTYEQYF.

The CDR3 spells CASSLGYRGRADTQYF. Here the CDR3 DNA reads TGTGCCAGCAGTTTAGGGTACAGGGGGCGCGCAGATACGCAGTATTTT. V and J are TRBV27 and TRBJ2-3; TRBD1 matches 9 bases. This CDR3 comprises 16 residues. Trimming at V came to 2 bases and at J to 4 bases, leaving 7 bases not matched to a gene. The germline CDR1 and CDR2 sequences are MNHEY and SMNVEV (reference sequence).

The chain is built from TRBV28 and TRBJ1-2; D may be TRBD1 (6 bases). The V gene lost 6 bases and the J gene lost 2 bases, with 13 bases spanning the gap. Germline V lookup: CDR1 MDHEN, CDR2 SYDVKM. The CDR3 is made up of 14 amino acids. CDR3 region: CASRAGTSNYGYTF. CDR3 sequence (DNA): TGTGCCAGCAGGGCCGGGACATCGAACTATGGCTACACCTTC.

The V gene is TRBV2, the J gene TRBJ2-5, with D perhaps matching TRBD2 (5 bases). Germline V gives CDR1 SNHLY, CDR2 FYNNEI. CDR3 size: 13 residues. Trimming removed 6 bases at V and 4 bases at J, with 12 bases between. This CDR3 is CASSYGRGETQYF. CDR3 DNA: TGTGCCAGCAGCTACGGACGGGGAGAGACCCAGTACTTC.

This clone was counted a single time. The J gene is TRBJ2-3, the V gene TRBV28; D is possibly TRBD2 (5 bases). The CDR3 totals 17 residues. Germline V lookup: CDR1 MDHEN, CDR2 SYDVKM. V shed 2 bases and J shed 1 base, with 16 bases lying between them. CDR3 DNA sequence: TGTGCCAGCAGTTTAACCACGACGGGGTGGGGCACAGATACGCAGTATTTT. The encoded protein is CASSLTTTGWGTDTQYF.

This chain joins TRBV6-5 and TRBJ2-1; 15 bases align to TRBD2. Trimming cost V 4 bases and J 9 bases; bases outside gene matches: 4. Germline CDR1 and CDR2: MNHEY and SVGAGI. The CDR3 is 15 amino acids. For the CDR3, the DNA is TGTGCCAGCAGTTCTGGGACTAGCGGGGGGATTGAGCAGTTCTTC. This sequence encodes CASSSGTSGGIEQFF.

J is TRBJ2-3 and V is TRBV27; 8 bases fit TRBD1. Germline CDR1 MNHEY, CDR2 SMNVEV (reference sequence). The CDR3 length is 15 residues. V shed 3 bases, J shed 6 bases, and the junction held 8 bases outside the gene matches. In DNA, the CDR3 is TGTGCCAGCAGTTTGCGCGGACAGGGCGGGGATACGCAGTATTTT. Its protein product is CASSLRGQGGDTQYF.

This rearrangement joins TRBV27 to TRBJ1-1; possible D gene TRBD1, 6 bases. V lost 5 bases and J lost 1, with 20 bases in between. CDR3 length: 17 residues. Per the germline V gene, CDR1 is MNHEY and CDR2 is SMNVEV (reference sequence). CDR3 loop: CASSPAPPATGNTEAFF. CDR3 coding DNA: TGTGCCAGCAGTCCAGCCCCCCCCGCGACAGGGAACACTGAAGCTTTCTTT.

The chain recombines TRBV11-1 with TRBJ2-7, with D possibly TRBD2 on 6 matching bases. This CDR3 spans 13 amino acids. Trimming cost V 3 bases and J 2 bases, with 8 bases left between them. The germline V gene encodes CDR1 SGHAT and CDR2 FQDESV (reference sequence). As DNA, the CDR3 is TGTGCCAGCAGCTTCGGAGGGGCCTACGAGCAGTACTTC. Protein product: CASSFGGAYEQYF.

The chain carries TRBV30 and TRBJ1-1, with D possibly matching TRBD1 (6 bases). Trimming took off 4 bases at V and 4 bases at J, with 10 bases between the two ends. Looked up from germline, CDR1 is GTSNPN and CDR2 is SVGIG (reference sequence). This CDR3 has 12 amino acids. The CDR3 coding sequence is TGTGCCTGGACCGGACAGCGCACTGAAGCTTTCTTT. Amino acids: CAWTGQRTEAFF.

This sequence joins TRBV3-1 (or the pseudogene TRBV3-2) and TRBJ1-1; maybe TRBD1 (6 bases). V dropped 2 bases and J dropped 3 bases, with 13 bases sitting between them. Germline V CDR1 and CDR2: LGHDT, YNNKEL (reference sequence). The CDR3 consists of 15 residues. The CDR3 region is CASSQLTGSDTEAFF. As DNA, the CDR3 is TGTGCCAGCAGCCAACTTACAGGGTCGGACACTGAAGCTTTCTTT.

This chain links TRBV5-4 with TRBJ2-5, with D maybe TRBD2 (5 bases). Germline-derived CDR1 and CDR2 are SGHNT and YYREEE (reference sequence). The germline V and J ends were trimmed by 4 bases and 5 bases, with 15 bases remaining between them. CDR3 length equals 14 residues. The CDR3 DNA reads as TGTGCCAGCAGCGAAACCACGGGGAAGGAGACCCAGTACTTC. This gives the protein CASSETTGKETQYF.

The rearrangement uses TRBV12-5 and TRBJ2-1; TRBD2 aligns across 8 bases. CDR1 LGHNT and CDR2 FRNRAP come from the germline V gene. This CDR3 has 18 amino acids. Losses at the gene ends were 7 bases for V and 1 base for J; bases not matched to a gene: 15. CDR3 coding DNA: TGTGCTAGTGCCGTCCCCCTCAGCGGGACTAGATCCTACAATGAGCAGTTCTTC. Translation: CASAVPLSGTRSYNEQFF.

The V gene is TRBV7-9, the J gene TRBJ1-1, with D possibly matching TRBD1 (6 bases). Per the germline V gene, CDR1 is SEHNR and CDR2 is FQNEAQ (reference sequence). CDR3 length equals 13 residues. The V and J ends lost 1 base and 3 bases respectively, with 6 bases between them. In DNA, the CDR3 is TGTGCCAGCAGCTTAGACAGGGACACTGAAGCTTTCTTT. Protein product: CASSLDRDTEAFF.

CDR3 in DNA: TGTGCCAGCACCAACACGGGGACCTACGAGCAGTACTTC. Amino acid sequence: CASTNTGTYEQYF. The chain has TRBV6-5 and TRBJ2-7; perhaps TRBD2 as D (5 bases). V was shortened by 7 bases and J by 2 bases, with 12 bases between the two germline ends. The CDR3 runs to 13 residues. The germline V gene has CDR1 MNHEY and CDR2 SVGAGI.

CDR3 sequence reads: CASSYSNYGYTF. Written as DNA, the CDR3 is TGTGCCAGCAGTTACAGCAACTATGGCTACACCTTC. The genes are TRBV6-5 and TRBJ1-2; D gene uncertain. The CDR3 is made up of 12 amino acids. The germline V gene encodes CDR1 MNHEY and CDR2 SVGAGI. V lost 2 bases and J lost 2, with 3 bases in between.

This chain uses TRBV29-1 with TRBJ1-1; D gene uncertain. Per germline, CDR1 SQVTM and CDR2 ANQGSEA. V lost 1 base and J 5 bases, leaving 14 bases between the germline ends. This CDR3 comprises 14 residues. The CDR3 DNA reads as TGCAGCGTTGAAGTAAATCGGGATTCTACTGAAGCTTTCTTT. As protein: CSVEVNRDSTEAFF.

This sequence joins TRBV9 and TRBJ1-3; no firm D call. The CDR3 has 13 residues. The germline V gene encodes CDR1 SGDLS and CDR2 YYNGEE. Between the trimmed V and J ends, which lost 0 bases and 4 bases, there was a span of 5 bases. CDR3 nucleotides: TGTGCCAGCAGCGTAGGTCTGGGAAACACCATATATTTT. Its translation is CASSVGLGNTIYF.

This clone was recorded once. J is TRBJ2-1 and V is TRBV7-6, with D perhaps matching TRBD2 (7 bases). Germline CDR1 is SGHVS and CDR2 is FNYEAQ. V was pared by 1 base and J by 4 bases, with 14 bases between. This CDR3 has 16 amino acids. The CDR3 bases are TGTGCCAGCAGCTTAGTTGGGGGGGCTGCTTACAATGAGCAGTTCTTC. This codes for CASSLVGGAAYNEQFF. The variable domain in full, completed from reference TRBV7-6 and TRBJ2-1, reads GAGVSQSPRYKVTKRGQDVALRCDPISGHVSLYWYRQALGQGPEFLTYFNYEAQQDKSGLPNDRFSAERPEGSISTLTIQRTEQRDSAMYRCASSLVGGAAYNEQFFGPGTRLTVL.

The chain has TRBV5-5 and TRBJ1-2, with D maybe TRBD1 (6 bases). V lost 4 bases to trimming and J lost 2 bases, with 9 bases between them. Germline V CDR1 and CDR2: SGHKS, YYEKEE (reference sequence). There are 13 residues in the CDR3. The CDR3 spells CASSRDINYGYTF. CDR3 nucleotides: TGTGCCAGCAGCCGGGACATAAACTATGGCTACACCTTC.

The chain recombines TRBV6-5 with TRBJ1-5; 10 nucleotides agree with TRBD1. With V trimmed by 6 bases and J by 1 base, 3 bases remained unmatched. The CDR3 totals 15 residues. Per the germline V gene, CDR1 is MNHEY and CDR2 is SVGAGI. The CDR3 reads CASSPGQGSNQPQHF. The CDR3 nucleotides read TGTGCCAGCAGCCCGGGACAGGGGAGCAATCAGCCCCAGCATTTT.

This chain links TRBV6-5 with TRBJ1-1; the match to TRBD1 covers 9 bases. Germline V gene lookup returns CDR1 MNHEY and CDR2 SVGAGI. V was clipped by 8 bases and J by 4 bases; unmatched bases: 11. The CDR3 loop spans 15 amino acids. DNA for the CDR3: TGTGCCAGCTCCGGGACAGGGCTTGGGAGCACTGAAGCTTTCTTT. Protein sequence: CASSGTGLGSTEAFF.